The 5 T cell receptor beta chains presented below share a single source sample, sequenced in a study of cytomegalovirus exposure and HLA in healthy donors. Here immunoSEQ multiplex PCR was the method, and the copy in TCRdb shows in-frame clones only, minus some. This sample carries more than 55,000 clones, approximately 92% of them seen once, and the ten largest clones take around 2.9%. Specimen: PBMCs. Receptors originate from a man aged 18 to 29 in good health and CMV-seronegative.

This chain joins TRBV7-8 and TRBJ2-5, with D tentatively TRBD2 (6 bases). This CDR3 is 13 amino acids long. CDR1 is SGHVS and CDR2 is FQNEAQ in the germline V gene. Trimming stripped 5 bases from V and 5 bases from J, with 12 bases between. The CDR3 here is CASSRLSGETQYF. The CDR3 region has the DNA TGTGCCAGCAGCCGACTTAGCGGTGAGACCCAGTACTTC.

V gene TRBV30 combines with J gene TRBJ1-2; a weak D match, TRBD1 (5 bases). The CDR3 totals 14 residues. Trimming cost V 4 bases and J 3 bases, with 15 bases left between them. Germline assignment: CDR1 GTSNPN and CDR2 SVGIG (reference sequence). The CDR3 DNA reads as TGTGCCTGGACCGGTGCGGCAGGGTACTATGGCTACACCTTC. Amino acids: CAWTGAAGYYGYTF.

The chain couples TRBV9 to TRBJ2-7, with D tentatively TRBD2 (5 bases). This CDR3 contains 13 residues. The germline V gene has CDR1 SGDLS and CDR2 YYNGEE. V was shortened by 0 bases and J by 3 bases, with 7 bases between the two germline ends. CDR3: CASSVGGSYEQYF. The CDR3 region has the DNA TGTGCCAGCAGCGTAGGAGGGAGCTACGAGCAGTACTTC.

The V and J genes are TRBV9 and TRBJ2-5, with 7 nucleotides matching TRBD2. There are 15 residues in the CDR3. Germline-derived CDR1 and CDR2 are SGDLS and YYNGEE. V was clipped by 1 base and J by 5 bases; unmatched bases: 8. DNA of the CDR3: TGTGCCAGCAGCGTAACCCCGGGGGGTTCGGAGACCCAGTACTTC. Amino acid sequence: CASSVTPGGSETQYF.

The chain carries TRBV15 and TRBJ2-1, with D tentatively TRBD2 (5 bases). V was clipped by 0 bases and J by 8 bases, with 17 bases between them. CDR1 and CDR2 from the germline V gene are LNHNV and YYDKDF (reference sequence). CDR3 length equals 16 residues. Here the CDR3 reads CATSRDRALLVDEQFF. The CDR3, as DNA: TGTGCCACCAGCAGAGATCGGGCCCTACTAGTCGATGAGCAGTTCTTC.